The 21 T cell receptor beta chains in this list originate from one sample, sequenced in a study of T cell repertoires in cytomegalovirus infection (dated by TCRdb to between 2019 and 2020). The instrument given in TCRdb is Illumina HiSeq 1500. In-frame beta chains were kept once TCRdb had trimmed the public reads at Q25 with fastp and called clones with MiXCR. All rows with the same CDR3 protein become a single entry with the most common DNA and genes. This sample holds about 210,000 distinct CDR3 sequences; approximately 6.7% were observed only once. Under 7.5% of the sample goes to the ten largest clones. The specimen was PBMCs. The receptor source for this set is a human donor in good health (CMV status not recorded). Some clones in this sample may be carry-over from other donors' samples.

The J gene is TRBJ2-7, the V gene TRBV28; 10 nucleotides line up with TRBD1. V was clipped by 6 bases and J by 3 bases; unmatched bases: 5. Germline assignment: CDR1 MDHEN and CDR2 SYDVKM. The CDR3 runs to 14 residues. The CDR3 spells CASRSGTGVYEQYF. CDR3 coding DNA: TGTGCCAGCAGATCCGGGACAGGGGTCTACGAGCAGTACTTC. Full variable domain (missing parts from reference TRBV28 and TRBJ2-7): DVKVTQSSRYLVKRTGEKVFLECVQDMDHENMFWYRQDPGLGLRLIYFSYDVKMKEKGDIPEGYSVSREKKERFSLILESASTNQTSMYLCASRSGTGVYEQYFGPGTRLTVT.

This clonotype was counted many times. The chain links TRBV9 to TRBJ1-2; no clear D gene. The CDR3 has 15 amino acids. Germline V lookup: CDR1 SGDLS, CDR2 YYNGEE. V gave up 0 bases and J gave up 2 bases, with 11 bases separating them. CDR3 DNA sequence: TGTGCCAGCAGCGTAGAGCCGGGATCGAACTATGGCTACACCTTC. Its translation: CASSVEPGSNYGYTF.

The sample holds many counts of this clonotype. CDR3 DNA: TGTGCCACCAGCAGAGAGCGACTAGCTGAGCAGTTCTTC. Its translation: CATSRERLAEQFF. This chain links TRBV15 with TRBJ2-1, with 7 bases identical to TRBD2. The V and J ends lost 0 bases and 9 bases, in that order; junction bases with no gene match: 2. From germline, CDR1 is LNHNV and CDR2 YYDKDF (reference sequence). The CDR3 totals 13 residues.

This clonotype was seen repeatedly, ten times or more. The rearrangement links TRBV6-2 or TRBV6-3 to TRBJ1-4; D ambiguous. Trimming took 8 bases from V and 8 from J, leaving 15 bases between them. CDR1 MNHEY and CDR2 SVGEGT come from the germline V gene. This CDR3 is 13 amino acids long. For the CDR3, the DNA is TGTGCCAGCGGAGGTCCGCAAAAGGAAAAACTGTTTTTT. The encoded protein is CASGGPQKEKLFF.

This clonotype has ten or more counts. V gene TRBV29-1 combines with J gene TRBJ2-6; perhaps D is TRBD1 or TRBD2 (5 bases each). V was pared by 4 bases and J by 4 bases, with 8 bases between. Germline assignment: CDR1 SQVTM and CDR2 ANQGSEA. This CDR3 has 13 amino acids. The CDR3 sequence: CSVGDPGANVLTF. The DNA for the CDR3 is TGCAGCGTTGGGGACCCCGGGGCCAACGTCCTGACTTTC. The full variable domain, in which reference TRBV29-1 and TRBJ2-6 provide the parts outside the CDR3, is SAVISQKPSRDICQRGTSLTIQCQVDSQVTMMFWYRQQPGQSLTLIATANQGSEATYESGFVIDKFPISRPNLTFSTLTVSNMSPEDSSIYLCSVGDPGANVLTFGAGSRLTVL.

The table lists this clonotype with many counts. The V call is TRBV7-9, the J call TRBJ1-3, with 7 nucleotides matching TRBD1. With 5 bases clipped from V and 2 bases from J, the junction kept 6 bases outside the gene matches. The CDR3 sequence is 15 residues long. Germline-derived CDR1 and CDR2 are SEHNR and FQNEAQ (reference sequence). The CDR3 loop is CASSLRQGPGNTIYF. In nucleotides, the CDR3 is TGTGCCAGCAGCCTTCGACAGGGCCCTGGAAACACCATATATTTT.

Many counts were recorded for this clonotype. The rearrangement joins TRBV7-2 to TRBJ2-5, with D possibly TRBD1 on 5 matching bases. The germline V and J ends were trimmed by 5 bases and 4 bases, with 14 bases remaining between them. CDR1 is SGHTA and CDR2 is FQGNSA in the germline V gene. This CDR3 region has 14 residues. CDR3 protein: CASSPRQLIETQYF. CDR3 nucleotides: TGTGCCAGCAGCCCCCGACAGTTAATAGAGACCCAGTACTTC.

This clonotype was detected many times. J is TRBJ1-1 and V is TRBV19; possible D gene TRBD1, 5 bases. CDR1 LNHDA and CDR2 SQIVND come from the germline V gene (reference sequence). The CDR3 covers 14 residues. Trimming cost V 4 bases and J 6 bases, with 15 bases left between them. The CDR3 bases are TGTGCCAGTAGTACCTTAACCGTAGGGGCTGAAGCTTTCTTT. This sequence encodes CASSTLTVGAEAFF.

This sequence joins TRBV20-1 and TRBJ2-2, with D possibly being TRBD1 (5 bases). The CDR3 length is 17 residues. The V and J ends lost 1 base and 6 bases respectively, with 21 bases between them. Germline V gene lookup returns CDR1 DFQATT and CDR2 SNEGSKA (reference sequence). The CDR3 nucleotides read TGCAGTGCTAGAGGTCCTTACGTAGGGGTATCGGCCGGGGAGCTGTTTTTT. Translation gives CSARGPYVGVSAGELFF.

This clonotype was seen at least ten times. This chain joins TRBV13 and TRBJ2-1, with 13 bases identical to TRBD2. The J segment lost 0 bases and the V segment lost 4 bases, leaving 6 bases of the junction unmatched. Germline CDR1 is PRHDT and CDR2 is FYEKMQ (reference sequence). The CDR3 has 18 amino acids. CDR3 amino acids: CASSSRLAGGHSYNEQFF. For the CDR3, the DNA is TGTGCCAGCAGCTCGAGACTAGCGGGGGGCCACTCCTACAATGAGCAGTTCTTC.

This clonotype occurred many times. The chain is built from TRBV7-2 and TRBJ2-7, with 12 bases fitting TRBD2. The CDR3 contains 15 residues. The germline V gene has CDR1 SGHTA and CDR2 FQGNSA. Trimming at V came to 5 bases and at J to 2 bases, leaving 4 bases not matched to a gene. CDR3 DNA: TGTGCCAGCAGCAGGACTAGCGGGGCCCCCTACGAGCAGTACTTC. Translating gives CASSRTSGAPYEQYF. Combining the CDR3 with reference TRBV7-2 and TRBJ2-7 gives the whole variable domain GAGVSQSPSNKVTEKGKDVELRCDPISGHTALYWYRQSLGQGLEFLIYFQGNSAPDKSGLPSDRFSAERTGGSVSTLTIQRTQQEDSAVYLCASSRTSGAPYEQYFGPGTRLTVT.

This clonotype was counted at least ten times. The chain carries TRBV7-2 and TRBJ1-2; D is ambiguous. The CDR3 totals 14 residues. The V end lost 5 bases, the J end lost 0 bases, and 10 bases lay between the germline ends. Germline V CDR1 and CDR2: SGHTA, FQGNSA. CDR3 sequence: CASSPGPANYGYTF. The CDR3 region has the DNA TGTGCCAGCAGCCCCGGACCAGCTAACTATGGCTACACCTTC.

This clonotype was seen many times. V and J are TRBV7-3 and TRBJ2-2; D unresolved. From germline, CDR1 is SGHTA and CDR2 FQGTGA. The CDR3 length is 12 residues. The V end was cut by 5 bases, the J end by 7 bases, with 8 bases between. DNA for the CDR3: TGTGCCAGCAGCCCCACGAACGGGGAGCTGTTTTTT. Amino acid sequence: CASSPTNGELFF.

Many counts were recorded for this clonotype. The chain uses TRBV20-1 and TRBJ2-2; D possibly corresponds to TRBD1 (6 bases). V lost 6 bases and J 5 bases, leaving 25 bases between the germline ends. The germline V gene has CDR1 DFQATT and CDR2 SNEGSKA (reference sequence). The CDR3 length is 17 residues. The CDR3 DNA reads as TGCAGTGCCATAAGGGGTCGGACAGCGCTACGTACCGGGGAGCTGTTTTTT. Protein product: CSAIRGRTALRTGELFF.

This clonotype appeared many times. The rearrangement uses TRBV7-2 and TRBJ2-5; 11 nucleotides line up with TRBD1. CDR1 is SGHTA and CDR2 is FQGNSA in the germline V gene. There are 19 residues in the CDR3. V shed 1 base and J 3 bases; nucleotides not matched to a gene: 13. CDR3 in amino acids: CASSLGPARTGGKEETQYF. The CDR3 nucleotides are TGTGCCAGCAGCTTAGGGCCCGCCCGGACAGGGGGCAAGGAAGAGACCCAGTACTTC.

This clonotype was recorded at least ten times. The chain employs TRBV28 and TRBJ2-1; D is ambiguous. Germline V gene lookup returns CDR1 MDHEN and CDR2 SYDVKM. Deletions cut 6 bases from V and 0 bases from J, with 15 bases between. CDR3 length: 16 amino acids. This CDR3 is CASSPVWTSSYNEQFF. The CDR3 DNA sequence: TGTGCCAGCAGCCCGGTGTGGACGAGCTCCTACAATGAGCAGTTCTTC.

This clonotype was seen repeatedly, ten times or more. J is TRBJ2-1 and V is TRBV6-5; tentatively, D is TRBD2 (6 bases). The CDR3 totals 16 residues. V was pared by 6 bases and J by 7 bases, with 22 bases between. Germline V gene lookup returns CDR1 MNHEY and CDR2 SVGAGI. CDR3 sequence (DNA): TGTGCCAGCAGCTTACGCGGGACGCCCGAGGGGAATGAGCAGTTCTTC. Its translation is CASSLRGTPEGNEQFF.

This clonotype was observed many times. This CDR3 reads CSVVGGTDTQYF. The CDR3 DNA reads TGCAGCGTTGTAGGGGGCACAGATACGCAGTATTTT. The genes are TRBV29-1 and TRBJ2-3, with D possibly being TRBD1 (5 bases). From germline, CDR1 is SQVTM and CDR2 ANQGSEA. The V and J ends lost 4 bases and 1 base respectively, with 6 bases between them. CDR3 length: 12 residues.

This clonotype came up many times. The chain combines TRBV14 with TRBJ1-2, with D unresolved. CDR3 length: 13 residues. V shed 0 bases and J shed 8 bases, with 10 bases lying between them. Germline CDR1 and CDR2: SGHDN and FVKESK. CDR3 sequence: CASSQDTGFGYTF. The DNA for the CDR3 is TGTGCCAGCAGCCAAGACACCGGGTTCGGCTACACCTTC. The variable domain in full, with the rest retrieved from reference TRBV14 and TRBJ1-2, is EAGVTQFPSHSVIEKGQTVTLRCDPISGHDNLYWYRRVMGKEIKFLLHFVKESKQDESGMPNNRFLAERTGGTYSTLKVQPAELEDSGVYFCASSQDTGFGYTFGSGTRLTVV.

This clonotype has at least ten counts. CDR3 loop: CASSGQANIQYF. The CDR3 coding sequence is TGTGCCAGTAGCGGACAGGCAAACATTCAGTACTTC. This sequence joins TRBV19 and TRBJ2-4, with 7 bases aligning to TRBD1. The CDR3 has 12 residues. Germline assignment: CDR1 LNHDA and CDR2 SQIVND (reference sequence). Trimming at V came to 6 bases and at J to 6 bases, leaving 2 bases not matched to a gene.

The sample holds many counts of this clonotype. The V and J genes are TRBV12-3 or TRBV12-4 and TRBJ2-5, with 8 bases matching TRBD1. After removal of 6 bases from V and 7 bases from J, the junction contained 10 bases not matched to a gene. The CDR3 runs to 14 residues. CDR3 residues: CASRSGTGGATQYF. In DNA form, the CDR3 reads TGTGCCAGCAGGTCAGGGACAGGCGGGGCGACCCAGTACTTC.